This T cell receptor (beta chain) is drawn from a study of cytomegalovirus exposure and HLA in healthy donors. Study background: An early release of data contained approximately 80 million unique TCRs, which came from HLA-typed donors.

The PCR ran on 60 Vbeta and 13 Jbeta primers. TCRdb's copy holds only in-frame clones and misses some; the assay was immunoSEQ multiplex PCR. The table shows under 150,000 clones, with about 82% occurring only once. The CDR3 is 12 amino acids. The ends were cut back, 4 bases at V and 7 bases at J, with 9 bases in the middle. Germline V lookup: CDR1 SGHDT, CDR2 YYEEEE. Broader study findings: A classifier reportedly called cytomegalovirus status with high sensitivity and specificity. HLA alleles showed associations with approximately 15,000 TCR beta sequences in a later analysis, at a 0.05 false discovery rate.

On this clone itself: What it binds is unknown.

The sample consisted of PBMCs. This TCR was sampled from a boy between 5 and 17 years old in good health and CMV-seronegative. This chain joins TRBV5-6 and TRBJ2-1; tentative D call: TRBD1 (5 bases). The CDR3 sequence: CASSTGLNEQFF. DNA for the CDR3: TGTGCCAGCAGCACAGGATTAAATGAGCAGTTCTTC.